This T cell receptor (beta chain) was found in a study of CD8 T cells in ankylosing spondylitis. The V end was cut by 10 bases, the J end by 0 bases, with 17 bases between. Germline-derived CDR1 and CDR2 are ENHRY and SYGVKD. The CDR3 has 15 amino acids. Study observations and caveats: A TCR beta motif made of under 10 highly homologous variants seemed typical of ankylosing spondylitis blood.

The sample holds a few counts of this clonotype. What it binds is not known. Quantitative 5'-RACE with molecular barcodes produced the TCR beta libraries. TCRdb reprocessed the 5' RACE reads via MiXCR and lists one record per CDR3 protein. The profile shows about 250,000 distinct CDR3 sequences, under 8.5% of them singletons. This TCR came from a female donor with ankylosing spondylitis or in good health (not recorded which). The V and J genes are TRBV10-3 and TRBJ2-3; D may be TRBD2 (5 bases). Sequencing was done on a sample of blood, either unsorted or a sorted T cell fraction (not recorded which). The CDR3 DNA sequence: TGTGCCACGAGTCTCGGGGTGGCTAGCACAGATACGCAGTATTTT. It translates to CATSLGVASTDTQYF.